This T cell receptor beta chain was found in a study of blood T cell repertoires in COVID-19. About the study: Samples came from the United States, Italy and Spain, spanning acute and convalescent COVID-19. Sample material is recorded as cDNA or gDNA derived from T cells, B-cell-depleted T cells, or PBMCs.

As originally analysed: For nucleated cells, counts were estimated from reference gene primer amplification. TCRdb's copy holds only in-frame clones and misses some; the assay was immunoSEQ multiplex PCR. The V and J calls and clone size come from that table; D and trimming were worked out from the DNA. The sample records around 230,000 clones, 83% being singletons. This CDR3 is 13 amino acids long. Losses at the gene ends were 6 bases for V and 3 bases for J; bases not matched to a gene: 4. The receptor's source is a woman between 35 and 50 years old with active or convalescent COVID-19. The specimen sequenced was peripheral blood. The chain joins TRBV12-3 or TRBV12-4 to TRBJ1-1; 7 nucleotides agree with TRBD1. In DNA, the CDR3 is TGTGCCAGCAGGTCTGGACAGGACACTGAAGCTTTCTTT. It specifies CASRSGQDTEAFF.